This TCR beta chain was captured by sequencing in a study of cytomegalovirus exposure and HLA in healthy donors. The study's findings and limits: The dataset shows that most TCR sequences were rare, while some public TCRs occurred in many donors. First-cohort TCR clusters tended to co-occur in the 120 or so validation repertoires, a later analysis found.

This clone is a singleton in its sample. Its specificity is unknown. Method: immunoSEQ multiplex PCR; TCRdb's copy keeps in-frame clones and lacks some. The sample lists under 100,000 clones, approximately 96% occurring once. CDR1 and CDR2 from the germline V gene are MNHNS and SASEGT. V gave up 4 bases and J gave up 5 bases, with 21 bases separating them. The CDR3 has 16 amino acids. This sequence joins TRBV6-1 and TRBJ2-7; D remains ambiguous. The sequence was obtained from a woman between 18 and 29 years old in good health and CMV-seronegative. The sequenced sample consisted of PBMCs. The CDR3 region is CASSGSFRPVADEQYF. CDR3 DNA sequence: TGTGCCAGCAGTGGGTCTTTTCGTCCAGTCGCCGACGAGCAGTACTTC.